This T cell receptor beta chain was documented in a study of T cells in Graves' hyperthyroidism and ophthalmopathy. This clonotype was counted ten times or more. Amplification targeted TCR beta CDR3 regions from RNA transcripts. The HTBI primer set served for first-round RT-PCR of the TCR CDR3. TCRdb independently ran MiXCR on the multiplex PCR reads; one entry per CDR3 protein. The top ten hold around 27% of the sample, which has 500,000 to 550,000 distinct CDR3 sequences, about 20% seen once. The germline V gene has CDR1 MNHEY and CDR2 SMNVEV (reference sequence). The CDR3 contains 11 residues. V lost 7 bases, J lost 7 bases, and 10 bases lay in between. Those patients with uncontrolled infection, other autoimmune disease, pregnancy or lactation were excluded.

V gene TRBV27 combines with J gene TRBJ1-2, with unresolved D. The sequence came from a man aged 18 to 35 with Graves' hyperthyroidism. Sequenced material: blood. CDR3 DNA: TGTGCCAGCAAGCCCCTCCTTGGCTACACCTTC. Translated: CASKPLLGYTF.